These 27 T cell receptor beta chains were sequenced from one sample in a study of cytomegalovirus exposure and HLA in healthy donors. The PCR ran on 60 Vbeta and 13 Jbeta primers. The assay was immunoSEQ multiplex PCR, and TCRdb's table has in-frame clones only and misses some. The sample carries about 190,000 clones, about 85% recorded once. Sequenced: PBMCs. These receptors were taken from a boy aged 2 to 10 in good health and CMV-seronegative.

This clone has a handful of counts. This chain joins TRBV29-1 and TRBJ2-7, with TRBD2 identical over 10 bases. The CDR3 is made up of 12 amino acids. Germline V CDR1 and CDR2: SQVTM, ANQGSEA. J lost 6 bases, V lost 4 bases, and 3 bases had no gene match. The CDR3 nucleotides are TGCAGCGTTGTTCTAGCGGGAGTCGAGCAGTACTTC. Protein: CSVVLAGVEQYF.

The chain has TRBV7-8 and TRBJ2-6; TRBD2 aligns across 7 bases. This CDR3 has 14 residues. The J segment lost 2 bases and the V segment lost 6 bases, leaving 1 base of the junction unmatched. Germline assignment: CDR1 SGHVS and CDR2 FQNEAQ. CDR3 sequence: CASSAGAGANVLTF. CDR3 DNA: TGTGCCAGCAGTGCGGGGGCTGGGGCCAACGTCCTGACTTTC.

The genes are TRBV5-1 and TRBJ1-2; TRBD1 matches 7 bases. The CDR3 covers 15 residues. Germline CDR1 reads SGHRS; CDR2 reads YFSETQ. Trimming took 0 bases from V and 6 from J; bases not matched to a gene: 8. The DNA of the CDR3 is TGCGCCAGCAGCTTGGTTCAGGGGGTGTATAATGGCTACACCTTC. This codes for CASSLVQGVYNGYTF.

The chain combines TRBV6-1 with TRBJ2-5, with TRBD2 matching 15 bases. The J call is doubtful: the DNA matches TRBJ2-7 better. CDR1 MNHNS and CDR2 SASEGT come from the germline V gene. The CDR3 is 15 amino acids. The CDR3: CASSLGTSGRFEQYF. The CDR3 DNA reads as TGTGCCAGCAGTTTGGGGACTAGCGGGAGGTTCGAGCAGTACTTC.

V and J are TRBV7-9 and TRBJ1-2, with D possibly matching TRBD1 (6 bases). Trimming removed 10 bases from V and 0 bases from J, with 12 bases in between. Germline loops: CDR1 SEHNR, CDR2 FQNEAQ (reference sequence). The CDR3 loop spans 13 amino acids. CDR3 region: CATRDIANYGYTF. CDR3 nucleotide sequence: TGTGCCACCCGGGACATAGCTAACTATGGCTACACCTTC.

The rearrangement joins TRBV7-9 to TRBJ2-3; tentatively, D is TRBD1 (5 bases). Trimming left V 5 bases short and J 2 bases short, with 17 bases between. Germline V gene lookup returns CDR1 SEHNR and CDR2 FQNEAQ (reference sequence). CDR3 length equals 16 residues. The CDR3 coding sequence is TGTGCCAGCAGCGGGTTGAATGGGGCTACCACAGATACGCAGTATTTT. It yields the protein CASSGLNGATTDTQYF.

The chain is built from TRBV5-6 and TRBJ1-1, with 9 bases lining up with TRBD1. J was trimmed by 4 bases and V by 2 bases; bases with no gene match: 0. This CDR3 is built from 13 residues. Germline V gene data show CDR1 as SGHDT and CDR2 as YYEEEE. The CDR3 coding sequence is TGTGCCAGCAGCTTACAGGGGGCCACTGAAGCTTTCTTT. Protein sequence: CASSLQGATEAFF.

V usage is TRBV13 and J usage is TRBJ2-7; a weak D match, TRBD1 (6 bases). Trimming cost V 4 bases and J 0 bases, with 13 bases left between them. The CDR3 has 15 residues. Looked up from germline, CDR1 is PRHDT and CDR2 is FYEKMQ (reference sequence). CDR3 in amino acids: CASSSPGDNSYEQYF. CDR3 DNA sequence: TGTGCCAGCAGCTCCCCCGGGGACAACTCCTACGAGCAGTACTTC.

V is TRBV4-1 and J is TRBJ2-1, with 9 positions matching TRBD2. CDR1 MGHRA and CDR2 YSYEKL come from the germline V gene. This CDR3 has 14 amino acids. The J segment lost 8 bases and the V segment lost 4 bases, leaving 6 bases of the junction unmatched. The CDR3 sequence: CASSPRLAGYEQFF. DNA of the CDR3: TGCGCCAGCAGCCCCCGGCTAGCGGGGTATGAGCAGTTCTTC.

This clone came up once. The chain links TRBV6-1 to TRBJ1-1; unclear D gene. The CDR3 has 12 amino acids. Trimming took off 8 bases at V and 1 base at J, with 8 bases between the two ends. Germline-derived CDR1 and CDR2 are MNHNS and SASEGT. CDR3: CASRSGNTEAFF. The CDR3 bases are TGTGCCAGCCGCTCAGGGAACACTGAAGCTTTCTTT.

CDR3 nucleotide sequence: TGTGCCAGCAAATCAGGGTGGGATTCACCCCTCCACTTT. It yields the protein CASKSGWDSPLHF. The chain recombines TRBV6-1 with TRBJ1-6, with a possible D match to TRBD1 (5 bases). The length of the CDR3 is 13 residues. V was trimmed by 7 bases and J by 8 bases, leaving 12 bases between them. The germline CDR1 and CDR2 sequences are MNHNS and SASEGT.

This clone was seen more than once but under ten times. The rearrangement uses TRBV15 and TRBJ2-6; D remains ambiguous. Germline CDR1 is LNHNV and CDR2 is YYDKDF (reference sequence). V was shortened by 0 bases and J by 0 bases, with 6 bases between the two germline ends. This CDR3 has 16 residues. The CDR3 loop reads CATSRDLSSGANVLTF. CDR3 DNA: TGTGCCACCAGCAGAGATCTGAGCTCTGGGGCCAACGTCCTGACTTTC.

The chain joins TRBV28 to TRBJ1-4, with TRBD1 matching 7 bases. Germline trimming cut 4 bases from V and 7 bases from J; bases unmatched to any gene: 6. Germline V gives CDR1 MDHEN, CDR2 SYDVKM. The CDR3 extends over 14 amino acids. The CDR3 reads CASSSGRGLEKLFF. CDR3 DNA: TGTGCCAGCAGTTCCGGGAGGGGGCTTGAAAAACTGTTTTTT.

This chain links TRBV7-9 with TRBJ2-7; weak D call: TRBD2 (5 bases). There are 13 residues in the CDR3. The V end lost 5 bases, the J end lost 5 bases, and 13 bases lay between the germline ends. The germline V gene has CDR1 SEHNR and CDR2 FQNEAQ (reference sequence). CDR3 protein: CASSAGPRDEQYF. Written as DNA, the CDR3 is TGTGCCAGCAGCGCGGGTCCTAGGGACGAGCAGTACTTC.

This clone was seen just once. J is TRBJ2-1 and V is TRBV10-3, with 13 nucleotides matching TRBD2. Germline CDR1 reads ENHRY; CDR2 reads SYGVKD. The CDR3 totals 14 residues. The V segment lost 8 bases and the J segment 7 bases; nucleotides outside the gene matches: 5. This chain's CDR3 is CAIEKTSGRNEQFF. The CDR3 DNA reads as TGTGCCATCGAAAAGACTAGCGGGAGGAATGAGCAGTTCTTC.

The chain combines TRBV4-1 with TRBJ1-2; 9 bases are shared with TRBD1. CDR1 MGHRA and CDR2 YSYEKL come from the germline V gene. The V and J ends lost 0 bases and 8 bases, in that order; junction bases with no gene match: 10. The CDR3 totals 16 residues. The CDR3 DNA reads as TGCGCCAGCAGCCAAGAGGGAGGACAGGGGCCGGACGGCTACACCTTC. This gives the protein CASSQEGGQGPDGYTF.

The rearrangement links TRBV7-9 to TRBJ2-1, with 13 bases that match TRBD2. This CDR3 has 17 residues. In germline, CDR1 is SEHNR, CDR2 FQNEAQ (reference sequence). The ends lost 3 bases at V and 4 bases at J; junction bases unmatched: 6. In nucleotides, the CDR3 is TGTGCCAGCAGCTTTCGGACTAGCGGGGGAGATTACAATGAGCAGTTCTTC. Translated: CASSFRTSGGDYNEQFF.

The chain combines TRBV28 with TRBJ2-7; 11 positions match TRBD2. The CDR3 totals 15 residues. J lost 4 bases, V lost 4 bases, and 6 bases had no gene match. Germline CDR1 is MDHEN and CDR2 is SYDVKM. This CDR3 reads CASSSWGTSGYEQYV. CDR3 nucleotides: TGTGCCAGCAGTTCGTGGGGGACTAGCGGTTACGAGCAGTACGTC.

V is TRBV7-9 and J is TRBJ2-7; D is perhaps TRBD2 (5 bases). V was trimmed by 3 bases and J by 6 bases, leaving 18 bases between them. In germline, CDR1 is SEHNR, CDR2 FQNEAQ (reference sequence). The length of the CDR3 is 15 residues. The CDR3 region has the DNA TGTGCCAGCAGCTTCGACGGAGCGGTAGGCGGCGAGCAGTACTTC. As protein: CASSFDGAVGGEQYF.

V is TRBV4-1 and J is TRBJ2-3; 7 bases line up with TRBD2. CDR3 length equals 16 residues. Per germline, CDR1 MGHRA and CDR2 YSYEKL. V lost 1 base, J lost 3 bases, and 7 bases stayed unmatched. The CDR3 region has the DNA TGCGCCAGCAGCCAAGTCGGGACTACTCCAACAGATACGCAGTATTTT. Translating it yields CASSQVGTTPTDTQYF.

The CDR3 loop is CASSPLTSGAGANVLTF. The CDR3 nucleotides are TGTGCCAGCAGCCCACTGACCTCAGGGGCTGGGGCCAACGTCCTGACTTTC. V gene TRBV5-6 combines with J gene TRBJ2-6, with D possibly being TRBD1 (6 bases). V was clipped by 4 bases and J by 2 bases, with 16 bases between them. This CDR3 has 17 amino acids. Germline CDR1 and CDR2: SGHDT and YYEEEE. Using reference TRBV5-6 and TRBJ2-6 for the parts outside the CDR3, the full variable domain is DAGVTQSPTHLIKTRGQQVTLRCSPKSGHDTVSWYQQALGQGPQFIFQYYEEEERQRGNFPDRFSGHQFPNYSSELNVNALLLGDSALYLCASSPLTSGAGANVLTFGAGSRLTVL.

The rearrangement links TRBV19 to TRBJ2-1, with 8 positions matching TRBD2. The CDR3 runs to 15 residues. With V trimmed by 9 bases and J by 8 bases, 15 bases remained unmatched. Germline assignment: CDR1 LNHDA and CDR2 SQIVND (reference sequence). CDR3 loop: CASRTPGTRDHEQFF. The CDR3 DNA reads TGTGCCAGCCGAACGCCCGGGACTAGGGATCATGAGCAGTTCTTC.

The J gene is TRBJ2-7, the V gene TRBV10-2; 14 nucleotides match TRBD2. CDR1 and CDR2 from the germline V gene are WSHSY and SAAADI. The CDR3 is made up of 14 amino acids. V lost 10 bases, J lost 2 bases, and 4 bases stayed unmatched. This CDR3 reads CAIGLAGGPYEQYF. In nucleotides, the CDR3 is TGCGCCATAGGACTAGCGGGAGGCCCCTACGAGCAGTACTTC.

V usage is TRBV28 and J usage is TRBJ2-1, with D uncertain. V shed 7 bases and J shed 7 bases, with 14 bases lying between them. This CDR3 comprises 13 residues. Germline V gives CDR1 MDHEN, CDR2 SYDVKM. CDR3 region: CASIVLRWNEQFF. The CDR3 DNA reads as TGTGCCAGCATAGTGCTCAGGTGGAATGAGCAGTTCTTC.

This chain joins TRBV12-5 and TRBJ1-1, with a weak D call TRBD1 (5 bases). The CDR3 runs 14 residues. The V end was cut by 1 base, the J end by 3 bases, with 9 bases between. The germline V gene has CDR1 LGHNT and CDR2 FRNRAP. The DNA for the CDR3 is TGTGCTAGTGGTTTGGGGGGGGGACACACTGAAGCTTTCTTT. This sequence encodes CASGLGGGHTEAFF.

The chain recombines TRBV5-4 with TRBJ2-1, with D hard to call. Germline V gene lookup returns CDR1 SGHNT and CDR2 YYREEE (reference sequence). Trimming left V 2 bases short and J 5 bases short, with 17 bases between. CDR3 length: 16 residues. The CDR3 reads CASSFDCLFCDNEQFF. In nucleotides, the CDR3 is TGTGCCAGCAGCTTTGACTGCCTTTTTTGCGACAATGAGCAGTTCTTC. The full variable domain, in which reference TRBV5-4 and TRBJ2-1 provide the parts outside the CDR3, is ETGVTQSPTHLIKTRGQQVTLRCSSQSGHNTVSWYQQALGQGPQFIFQYYREEENGRGNFPPRFSGLQFPNYSSELNVNALELDDSALYLCASSFDCLFCDNEQFFGPGTRLTVL.

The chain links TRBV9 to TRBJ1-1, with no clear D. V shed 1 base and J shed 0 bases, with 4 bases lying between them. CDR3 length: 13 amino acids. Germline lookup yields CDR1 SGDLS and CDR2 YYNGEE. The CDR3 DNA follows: TGTGCCAGCAGCGTAAGAGTGAACACTGAAGCTTTCTTT. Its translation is CASSVRVNTEAFF.